These T cell receptor beta chains were read from a single sample in a study of Ad26.COV2.S vaccination and SARS-CoV-2 variants. This table comes from immunoSEQ multiplex PCR, and its TCRdb copy is limited to in-frame clones, with some not included. The sample has hundreds of thousands of clones; roughly 84% are singletons. Here the sequenced sample was peripheral blood, taken in a trial of Ad26.COV2.S vaccine versus placebo. The receptors come from a person aged 18-65 years who received the Ad26.COV2.S COVID-19 vaccine or a placebo. Both conserved end residues are part of each CDR3. The D gene is left open where the match is weak. Only part of the rows carry a size: once, few, many, or a class if the clone is expanded.

j_call d_call clone_size v_call cdr3_aa cdr3_nt
TRBJ2-7 NA once TRBV6-6 CASSGGYEQYF TGTGCCAGCAGTGGAGGTTACGAGCAGTACTTC
TRBJ2-7 NA few TRBV11-2 CASSLDRAVPKQYF TGTGCCAGCAGCTTAGATCGGGCAGTCCCTAAGCAGTACTTC
TRBJ1-4 NA NA TRBV6-6 CATQVTLGPTNEKLFF TGTGCCACTCAAGTTACACTAGGACCAACTAATGAAAAACTGTTTTTT
TRBJ1-1 NA NA TRBV13 CASSSGGANTEAFF TGTGCCAGCAGCTCGGGGGGTGCGAACACTGAAGCTTTCTTT
TRBJ2-2 NA NA TRBV10-3 CAIRALTATNTGELFF TGTGCCATCAGGGCTCTCACCGCGACGAACACCGGGGAGCTGTTTTTT
TRBJ1-4 NA NA TRBV5-1 CASSLAEVGYEKLFF TGCGCCAGCAGCCTTGCCGAGGTAGGGTACGAAAAACTGTTTTTT
TRBJ2-5 TRBD2 NA TRBV27 CASSRGGRETQYF TGTGCCAGCAGTCGGGGGGGCAGGGAGACCCAGTACTTC
TRBJ1-2 NA NA TRBV6-2/TRBV6-3 CASSYWQADNYGYTF TGTGCCAGCAGTTACTGGCAGGCGGATAACTATGGCTACACCTTC
TRBJ1-5 NA NA TRBV7-9 CASSFGVSNQPQHF TGTGCCAGCAGCTTCGGGGTAAGCAATCAGCCCCAGCATTTT
TRBJ1-2 TRBD1 NA TRBV18 CASSPEGQTYGYTF TGTGCCAGCTCACCAGAGGGACAGACCTATGGCTACACCTTC
TRBJ2-5 NA NA TRBV7-9 CASSPPDKEQETQYF TGTGCCAGCAGCCCTCCGGACAAAGAGCAAGAGACCCAGTACTTC
TRBJ2-2 TRBD1 few TRBV19 CASSIDRTGTRNTGELFF TGTGCCAGTAGTATAGACCGGACAGGAACAAGGAACACCGGGGAGCTGTTTTTT
TRBJ2-7 NA NA TRBV7-9 CASSSQAVSYEQYF TGTGCCAGCAGCTCGCAAGCAGTATCCTACGAGCAGTACTTC
TRBJ1-1 NA once TRBV5-6 CASTQNLGRNTEAFF TGTGCCAGCACCCAAAATCTCGGGAGGAACACTGAAGCTTTCTTT
TRBJ1-1 NA NA TRBV11-2 CASSRSLDSPEAFF TGTGCCAGCAGCAGGTCCTTGGACAGTCCTGAAGCTTTCTTT
TRBJ2-3 TRBD1 NA TRBV29-1 CSAEYSGGDTQYF TGCAGCGCCGAATACTCAGGGGGAGATACGCAGTATTTT
TRBJ2-5 NA NA TRBV5-4 CASSSYDGEETQYF TGTGCCAGCAGCTCCTATGATGGGGAAGAGACCCAGTACTTC
TRBJ2-1 NA NA TRBV7-2 CASSLVGQGTNNEQFF TGTGCCAGCAGCTTAGTCGGGCAGGGGACTAACAATGAGCAGTTCTTC
TRBJ1-3 NA NA TRBV9 CASSVVADSGNTIYF TGTGCCAGCAGCGTAGTGGCCGACTCTGGAAACACCATATATTTT
TRBJ2-3 TRBD2 NA TRBV3-1/TRBV3-2 CASSPGLAGASFNTDTQYF TGTGCCAGCAGCCCCGGACTAGCGGGGGCCTCGTTTAACACAGATACGCAGTATTTT
TRBJ1-5 TRBD1 few TRBV6-5 CASSYGAGGNQPQHF TGTGCCAGCAGTTACGGTGCAGGGGGTAATCAGCCCCAGCATTTT
TRBJ1-2 NA NA TRBV3-1/TRBV3-2 CASSQDPGSYGYTF TGTGCCAGCAGCCAAGACCCAGGGAGCTATGGCTACACCTTC
TRBJ1-6 NA NA TRBV9 CASSVEGNNSPLHF TGTGCCAGCAGCGTAGAGGGAAATAATTCACCCCTCCACTTT
TRBJ1-5 TRBD1 NA TRBV3-1/TRBV3-2 CASSRQGGPNQPQHF TGTGCCAGCAGCAGACAGGGGGGGCCCAATCAGCCCCAGCATTTT
TRBJ1-4 NA NA TRBV5-1 CASSRDGNNEKLFF TGCGCCAGCAGCCGGGACGGAAATAATGAAAAACTGTTTTTT
TRBJ1-2 NA NA TRBV5-4 CASSLDGSYGYTF TGTGCCAGCAGCTTGGACGGATCCTATGGCTACACCTTC
TRBJ2-5 NA NA TRBV20-1 CSASGEEETQYF TGCAGTGCTAGTGGGGAGGAAGAGACCCAGTACTTC
TRBJ1-1 NA once TRBV15 CATSRDQGFNTEAFF TGTGCCACCAGCAGAGATCAGGGGTTTAACACTGAAGCTTTCTTT
TRBJ2-3 NA NA TRBV7-2 CASSLGPGADTQYF TGTGCCAGCAGCTTAGGCCCGGGGGCAGATACGCAGTATTTT
TRBJ2-2 TRBD2 NA TRBV4-1 CASSPGRGLKVGELFF TGCGCCAGCAGCCCCGGAAGGGGACTAAAGGTCGGGGAGCTGTTTTTT
TRBJ2-2 NA NA TRBV6-2/TRBV6-3 CASSQGNDNLGDTGELFF TGTGCCAGCAGTCAGGGGAATGACAATTTAGGGGACACCGGGGAGCTGTTTTTT
TRBJ2-7 NA NA TRBV4-1 CASSQNPGQYEQYF TGCGCCAGCAGCCAGAACCCGGGACAATACGAGCAGTACTTC
TRBJ1-3 NA NA TRBV13 CASSYSGNTIYF TGTGCCAGCAGCTACAGTGGAAACACCATATATTTT
TRBJ2-4 TRBD1 NA TRBV6-5 CASSYNTGVSQYF TGTGCCAGCAGTTACAACACAGGGGTCTCTCAGTACTTC
TRBJ2-7 NA NA TRBV12-3/TRBV12-4 CASSLLRAYEQYF TGTGCCAGCAGTTTATTAAGGGCATACGAGCAGTACTTC
TRBJ2-3 NA NA TRBV5-1 CASSLEGRSTDTQYF TGCGCCAGCAGCTTGGAGGGTCGAAGCACAGATACGCAGTATTTT
TRBJ2-3 NA NA TRBV12-5 CASGLGGTDTQYF TGTGCTAGTGGTTTGGGGGGGACAGATACGCAGTATTTT
TRBJ1-2 TRBD1 NA TRBV7-3 CASSPDGTGDYGYTF TGTGCCAGCAGCCCCGATGGGACAGGAGACTATGGCTACACCTTC
TRBJ2-1 TRBD2 NA TRBV6-5 CASSFGRGGYNEQFF TGTGCCAGCAGTTTTGGGCGGGGGGGGTACAATGAGCAGTTCTTC
TRBJ1-2 NA NA TRBV27 CASSLNPQSYYGYTF TGTGCCAGCAGTTTAAACCCCCAGTCCTACTATGGCTACACCTTC
TRBJ1-3 NA NA TRBV5-1 CASSLMADGNTIYF TGCGCCAGCAGCTTGATGGCAGATGGAAACACCATATATTTT
TRBJ2-5 NA NA TRBV5-1 CASSGQETQYF TGCGCCAGCAGCGGACAAGAGACCCAGTACTTC